This entry lists 17 T cell receptor beta chains sequenced from one sample in a study of CD8+ T cells in alopecia areata. Once RNA had been extracted, it was reverse transcribed into cDNA to act as the sequencing template. Clones were sequenced by immunoSEQ multiplex PCR, and TCRdb holds only the in-frame ones, with some missing. The top ten hold roughly 20% of the sample, which has tens of thousands of clones, around 45% seen once. Specified treatment: oral pan-JAK inhibitor, 5-10 mg twice daily. The sample here was CD8+ T cells sorted from blood, taken between weeks 36 and 40, from a patient treated with tofacitinib. These TCRs come from a human donor with alopecia areata.

This chain connects TRBV19 to TRBJ2-1, with a tentative D call TRBD2 (5 bases). CDR1 and CDR2 (germline): LNHDA, SQIVND (reference sequence). The CDR3 runs 15 residues. Trimming pared 5 bases from V and 0 bases from J, leaving 11 bases between. The CDR3, as DNA: TGTGCCAGTAGTCCACTAACTAGCTCCTACAATGAGCAGTTCTTC. Protein product: CASSPLTSSYNEQFF.

The sample holds many counts of this clone. V is TRBV6-1 and J is TRBJ2-7; either TRBD1 or TRBD2 may supply D (5 bases each). Germline CDR1 reads MNHNS; CDR2 reads SASEGT. The CDR3 contains 14 residues. V was clipped by 0 bases and J by 5 bases, with 11 bases between them. The CDR3 bases are TGTGCCAGCAGTGAAGCGTCCGGGGCCGACGAGCAGTACTTC. This codes for CASSEASGADEQYF.

The rearrangement uses TRBV18 and TRBJ2-1; no definite D call. The CDR3 has 14 residues. The V end lost 3 bases, the J end lost 7 bases, and 13 bases lay between the germline ends. CDR1 and CDR2 from the germline V gene are KGHSH and LQKENI. The CDR3 DNA sequence: TGTGCCAGCTCACCGTCCCTAACGAGGAATGAGCAGTTCTTC. Translation gives CASSPSLTRNEQFF.

The CDR3 DNA reads as TGCGCCAGCAGCTGGACAGGGGCTAGCAATCAGCCCCAGCATTTT. Its translation: CASSWTGASNQPQHF. The rearrangement links TRBV5-1 to TRBJ1-5; the match to TRBD1 covers 9 bases. V shed 3 bases, J shed 0 bases, and the junction held 1 base outside the gene matches. CDR1 and CDR2 (germline): SGHRS, YFSETQ. This CDR3 spans 15 amino acids.

V usage is TRBV6-1 and J usage is TRBJ2-5, with 7 bases matching TRBD1. CDR3 length: 15 residues. J was trimmed by 4 bases and V by 1 base; bases with no gene match: 6. CDR1 is MNHNS, CDR2 SASEGT, per germline. The CDR3 sequence: CASSEEARGLETQYF. The CDR3 coding sequence is TGTGCCAGCAGTGAAGAGGCGAGGGGGCTAGAGACCCAGTACTTC.

The gene calls are TRBV4-1 and TRBJ1-2; 10 nucleotides align to TRBD1. CDR1 MGHRA and CDR2 YSYEKL come from the germline V gene. With V trimmed by 3 bases and J by 4 bases, 8 bases remained unmatched. This CDR3 region has 16 residues. CDR3 amino acids: CASSQTGTGDGYGYTF. DNA of the CDR3: TGCGCCAGCAGCCAGACCGGGACAGGGGACGGCTATGGCTACACCTTC.

CDR3 bases: TGTGCCAGCAGCGTAGCCCGCCAGGGGGGGACCGGGGAGCTGTTTTTT. Translating gives CASSVARQGGTGELFF. The rearrangement joins TRBV9 to TRBJ2-2; the D call may be TRBD1 or TRBD2 (7 bases each). The CDR3 is 16 amino acids. Germline CDR1 SGDLS, CDR2 YYNGEE. Trimming took off 0 bases at V and 5 bases at J, with 14 bases between the two ends.

This rearrangement joins TRBV19 to TRBJ2-7; possibly TRBD1 or TRBD2 for D (5 bases each). Germline CDR1 is LNHDA and CDR2 is SQIVND (reference sequence). V lost 5 bases to trimming and J lost 10 bases, with 18 bases between them. The CDR3 has 13 residues. The CDR3 loop is CASSPWDGENQYF. The CDR3 region has the DNA TGTGCCAGTAGTCCATGGGACGGCGAGAACCAGTACTTC. Supplemented by reference TRBV19 and TRBJ2-7, the full variable domain reads DGGITQSPKYLFRKEGQNVTLSCEQNLNHDAMYWYRQDPGQGLRLIYYSQIVNDFQKGDIAEGYSVSREKKESFPLTVTSAQKNPTAFYLCASSPWDGENQYFGPGTRLTVT.

This clone showed up just a few times. The rearrangement uses TRBV25-1 and TRBJ1-1; D unresolved. Between the trimmed V and J ends, which lost 1 base and 3 bases, there was a span of 3 bases. Germline CDR1 is MGHDK and CDR2 is SYGVNS. CDR3 length equals 12 residues. The CDR3 DNA is TGTGCCAGCAGTGAATTTGACACTGAAGCTTTCTTT. It codes for CASSEFDTEAFF.

The chain is built from TRBV5-1 and TRBJ2-7; no firm D call. Trimming took 1 base from V and 7 from J, leaving 9 bases between them. The CDR3 is 12 residues long. The germline V gene has CDR1 SGHRS and CDR2 YFSETQ. CDR3 nucleotide sequence: TGCGCCAGCAGCTTGAACTACCAGGAGCAGTACTTC. Translating it yields CASSLNYQEQYF.

This chain links TRBV29-1 with TRBJ1-2; D possibly corresponds to TRBD1 (6 bases). Germline V gene lookup returns CDR1 SQVTM and CDR2 ANQGSEA. This CDR3 spans 13 amino acids. V was shortened by 3 bases and J by 5 bases, with 13 bases between the two germline ends. The CDR3 spells CSVDAGAFYGYTF. Here the CDR3 DNA reads TGCAGCGTTGATGCAGGGGCGTTTTATGGCTACACCTTC.

V is TRBV11-2 and J is TRBJ1-5; D not certain. The CDR3 runs to 13 residues. Germline V gene sequence: CDR1 SGHAT, CDR2 FQNNGV. Trimming pared 3 bases from V and 4 bases from J, leaving 7 bases between. The CDR3 DNA is TGTGCCAGCAGCTTGGGCACAAATCAGCCCCAGCATTTT. It yields the protein CASSLGTNQPQHF.

The count of this clone is one. The V gene is TRBV19, the J gene TRBJ2-1; 8 bases agree with TRBD2. The CDR3 is 14 amino acids. V shed 8 bases, J shed 0 bases, and the junction held 3 bases outside the gene matches. Germline V gene data show CDR1 as LNHDA and CDR2 as SQIVND (reference sequence). The CDR3 sequence: CASVAGSSYNEQFF. The CDR3 nucleotides read TGTGCCAGTGTAGCGGGGAGCTCCTACAATGAGCAGTTCTTC. The full variable domain, with the rest looked up from reference TRBV19 and TRBJ2-1, is DGGITQSPKYLFRKEGQNVTLSCEQNLNHDAMYWYRQDPGQGLRLIYYSQIVNDFQKGDIAEGYSVSREKKESFPLTVTSAQKNPTAFYLCASVAGSSYNEQFFGPGTRLTVL.

V and J are TRBV5-1 and TRBJ2-1; a weak D match, TRBD2 (6 bases). The CDR3 covers 11 residues. Germline V gene sequence: CDR1 SGHRS, CDR2 YFSETQ. The V gene lost 7 bases and the J gene lost 8 bases, with 10 bases spanning the gap. This CDR3 is CASPGGHEQFF. CDR3 DNA sequence: TGCGCCAGCCCCGGGGGACATGAGCAGTTCTTC.

This clone occurred a few times. The gene calls are TRBV6-4 and TRBJ1-2, with TRBD1 matching 7 bases. The CDR3 runs to 12 residues. Germline values: CDR1 MRHNA, CDR2 SNTAGT. With 8 bases clipped from V and 5 bases from J, the junction kept 5 bases outside the gene matches. The CDR3 sequence: CASPEQGYGYTF. The CDR3 DNA reads as TGTGCCAGCCCAGAACAGGGGTATGGCTACACCTTC.

This chain joins TRBV5-4 and TRBJ2-6; either TRBD1 or TRBD2 may fit D (6 bases each). CDR1 and CDR2 (germline): SGHNT, YYREEE (reference sequence). V dropped 4 bases and J dropped 4 bases, with 12 bases sitting between them. This CDR3 is 15 amino acids long. CDR3 bases: TGTGCCAGCAGCCTCGGGGGCCCGGGGGCCAACGTCCTGACTTTC. Its protein is CASSLGGPGANVLTF.

The chain couples TRBV7-8 to TRBJ2-4; D uncertain. CDR3 length: 14 amino acids. Germline CDR1 is SGHVS and CDR2 is FQNEAQ. Trimming cost V 2 bases and J 6 bases, with 11 bases left between them. CDR3 loop: CASSLLAKPNIQYF. CDR3 DNA: TGTGCCAGCAGCTTATTGGCCAAGCCAAACATTCAGTACTTC. Based on the CDR3 plus reference TRBV7-8 and TRBJ2-4, the full variable domain is GAGVSQSPRYKVAKRGQDVALRCDPISGHVSLFWYQQALGQGPEFLTYFQNEAQLDKSGLPSDRFFAERPEGSVSTLKIQRTQQEDSAVYLCASSLLAKPNIQYFGAGTRLSVL.